The T cell receptor beta chain described here comes from a study of CD8 T cells in Susac syndrome. With random hexamers, reverse transcription was performed on 0.5 to 1 ug of RNA. Amplification of TCR beta CDR3 used immunoSEQ multiplex PCR across 54 Vbeta and 13 Jbeta. MiXCR, run by TCRdb on the immunoSEQ multiplex PCR reads, gives a single entry per CDR3 protein. The repertoire holds more than 100,000 distinct CDR3 sequences, with 90% to 95% as singletons. TCR beta from blood CD8+ and CD4+ T cells was sequenced. Negative isolation yielded the CD8+ and CD4+ T cells, while FACS enriched the TEMRA cells. The CDR3 extends over 13 amino acids. Trimming took off 6 bases at V and 5 bases at J, with 13 bases between the two ends.

This sequence was found in a human donor in good health. The sequenced material came from CD4+ T cells from PBMCs. J is TRBJ1-2 and V is TRBV12-3 or TRBV12-4; D might be TRBD1 (5 bases). The CDR3 sequence is CASSQTEDYGYTF. Here the CDR3 DNA reads TGTGCCAGCAGCCAGACAGAGGATTATGGCTACACCTTC.